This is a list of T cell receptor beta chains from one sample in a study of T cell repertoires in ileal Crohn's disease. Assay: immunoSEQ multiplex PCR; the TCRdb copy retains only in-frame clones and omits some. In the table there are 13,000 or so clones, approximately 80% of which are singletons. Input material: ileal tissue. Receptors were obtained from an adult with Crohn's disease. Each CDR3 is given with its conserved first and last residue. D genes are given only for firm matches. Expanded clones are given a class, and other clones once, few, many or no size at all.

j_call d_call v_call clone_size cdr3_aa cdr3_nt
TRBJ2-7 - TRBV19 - CASSIDPGSLEQYF TGTGCCAGTAGTATAGATCCAGGGTCTCTCGAGCAGTACTTC
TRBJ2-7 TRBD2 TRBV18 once CASSMGLAGSEQYF TGTGCCAGCTCAATGGGACTAGCGGGAAGCGAGCAGTACTTC
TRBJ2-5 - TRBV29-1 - CSAGRGRWETQYF TGCAGCGCCGGGCGGGGGCGGTGGGAGACCCAGTACTTC
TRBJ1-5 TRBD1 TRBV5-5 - CASSRTGDSNQPQHF TGTGCCAGCAGCCGGACAGGGGATAGCAATCAGCCCCAGCATTTT
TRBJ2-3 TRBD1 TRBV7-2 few CASSFPQGISTDTQYF TGTGCCAGCAGCTTCCCACAGGGGATTAGCACAGATACGCAGTATTTT
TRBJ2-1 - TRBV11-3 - CASSHTPLSRDPYYNEQFF TGTGCCAGCAGCCACACCCCCCTCTCGAGGGATCCGTACTACAATGAGCAGTTCTTC
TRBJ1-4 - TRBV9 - CASSAQGIRNEKLFF TGTGCCAGCAGCGCTCAGGGGATAAGGAATGAAAAACTGTTTTTT
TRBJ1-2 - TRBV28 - CASSLASPTNYGYTF TGTGCCAGCAGTTTAGCTTCACCTACTAACTATGGCTACACCTTC
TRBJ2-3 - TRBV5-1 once CASSLRGTSTDTQYF TGCGCCAGCAGTTTGAGAGGGACTAGCACAGATACGCAGTATTTT
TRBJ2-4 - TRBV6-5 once CASSYWSGAKNIQYF TGTGCCAGCAGTTACTGGTCTGGCGCCAAAAACATTCAGTACTTC
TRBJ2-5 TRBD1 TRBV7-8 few CASSPRGQGGTQYF TGTGCCAGCAGCCCAAGAGGACAGGGTGGGACCCAGTACTTC
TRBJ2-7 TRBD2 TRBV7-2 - CASSLGSGGYEQYF TGTGCCAGCAGCTTAGGGAGCGGGGGCTACGAGCAGTACTTC
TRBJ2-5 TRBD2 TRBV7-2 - CASSLIAGQETQYF TGTGCCAGCAGCTTAATAGCGGGGCAAGAGACCCAGTACTTC
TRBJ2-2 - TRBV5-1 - CASSSPRENTGELFF TGCGCCAGCAGCAGCCCACGGGAGAACACCGGGGAGCTGTTTTTT
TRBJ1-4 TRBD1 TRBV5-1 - CASRHSGQDEKLFF TGCGCCAGCAGACACTCGGGACAGGATGAAAAACTGTTTTTT
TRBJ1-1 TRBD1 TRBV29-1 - CSMKGAGTEAFF TGCAGCATGAAGGGGGCGGGTACTGAAGCTTTCTTT
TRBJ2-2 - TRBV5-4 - CASSLMTENTGELFF TGTGCCAGCAGCTTGATGACAGAGAACACCGGGGAGCTGTTTTTT
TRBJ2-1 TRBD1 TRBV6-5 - CASRDRGNNEQFF TGTGCCAGCAGGGACAGGGGAAACAATGAGCAGTTCTTC
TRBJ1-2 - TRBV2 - CASSEDRVNYGYTF TGTGCCAGCAGTGAAGATCGCGTCAACTATGGCTACACCTTC
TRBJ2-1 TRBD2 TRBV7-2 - CASSLATSGGADNEQFF TGTGCCAGCAGCTTAGCTACTAGCGGGGGGGCGGACAATGAGCAGTTCTTC
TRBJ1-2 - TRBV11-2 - CASSFEAAGGYTF TGTGCCAGCAGTTTCGAAGCGGCGGGGGGCTACACCTTC
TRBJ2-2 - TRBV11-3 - CASSLGGGHTGELFF TGTGCCAGCAGCTTAGGTGGGGGCCACACCGGGGAGCTGTTTTTT
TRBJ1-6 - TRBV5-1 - CASSAGDSPLHF TGCGCCAGCAGTGCGGGGGATTCACCCCTCCACTTT
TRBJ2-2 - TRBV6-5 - CASSGMRITGELFF TGTGCCAGCTCGGGGATGAGGATAACCGGGGAGCTGTTTTTT
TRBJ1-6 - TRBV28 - CASIQSGDNSPLHF TGTGCCAGCATTCAATCCGGGGATAATTCACCCCTCCACTTT
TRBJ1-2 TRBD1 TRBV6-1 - CASSEPLGQIYGYTF TGTGCCAGCAGTGAACCCCTGGGACAGATCTATGGCTACACCTTC
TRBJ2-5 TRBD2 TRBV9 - CASNPAGGTQYF TGTGCCAGCAACCCTGCGGGGGGGACCCAGTACTTC
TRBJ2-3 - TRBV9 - CANKTKGVFLADTQYF TGTGCCAACAAGACGAAGGGGGTGTTTCTTGCAGATACGCAGTATTTT
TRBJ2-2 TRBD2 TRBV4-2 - CASSLGMASGGLNTGELFF TGTGCCAGCAGCCTCGGGATGGCTAGCGGGGGGTTGAACACCGGGGAGCTGTTTTTT
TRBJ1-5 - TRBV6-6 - CASSYPGSGAQPQHF TGTGCCAGCAGTTACCCCGGATCAGGGGCTCAGCCCCAGCATTTT
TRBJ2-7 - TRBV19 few CASSATGGGGYEQYF TGTGCCAGTAGTGCCACAGGAGGGGGGGGCTACGAGCAGTACTTC
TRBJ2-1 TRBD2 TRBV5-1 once CASFSGGLAPYNEQFF TGCGCCAGCTTTTCGGGGGGACTGGCCCCCTACAATGAGCAGTTCTTC
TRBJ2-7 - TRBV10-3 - CAISEEEVSYEQYF TGTGCCATCAGTGAGGAGGAGGTCTCCTACGAGCAGTACTTC
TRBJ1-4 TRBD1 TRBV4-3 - CASSQAGGGREKLFF TGCGCCAGCAGCCAAGCAGGGGGCGGTCGGGAAAAACTGTTTTTT
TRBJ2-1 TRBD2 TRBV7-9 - CASSVGLAGGGNEQFF TGTGCCAGCAGCGTCGGACTAGCGGGAGGGGGGAATGAGCAGTTCTTC
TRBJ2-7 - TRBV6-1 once CATTPGGPGLYEQYF TGTGCCACCACCCCCGGCGGGCCTGGGCTCTACGAGCAGTACTTC
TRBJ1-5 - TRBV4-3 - CDSSRRAGYRNQPQHF TGCGACAGCAGCCGGAGGGCGGGTTATAGGAATCAGCCCCAGCATTTT
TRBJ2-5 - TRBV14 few CASSRGLLWQETQYF TGTGCCAGCAGCCGTGGACTACTCTGGCAAGAGACCCAGTACTTC
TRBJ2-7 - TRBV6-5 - CASSPFRGEYEQYF TGTGCCAGCAGTCCCTTCAGGGGAGAGTACGAGCAGTACTTC
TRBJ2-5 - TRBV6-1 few CASRLQGQETQYF TGTGCCAGCAGACTACAGGGACAAGAGACCCAGTACTTC
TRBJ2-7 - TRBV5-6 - CASSLYSSYEQYF TGTGCCAGCAGCTTGTACAGCTCCTACGAGCAGTACTTC
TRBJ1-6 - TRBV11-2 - CASSLSGIAPNSPLHF TGTGCCAGCAGCTTGTCAGGGATTGCCCCCAATTCACCCCTCCACTTT